Presented here are 8 T cell receptor beta chains from one specimen sequenced in a study of blood T cell repertoires in COVID-19. This table comes from immunoSEQ multiplex PCR, and its TCRdb copy is limited to in-frame clones, with some not included. Among about 190,000 clones listed, less than 80% were seen once. Input material: peripheral blood. These receptors all stem from a man in his fifties who had recovered from COVID-19.

The chain links TRBV11-2 to TRBJ2-3; TRBD2 matches 9 bases. The CDR3 is made up of 17 amino acids. CDR1 and CDR2 (germline): SGHAT, FQNNGV. V lost 4 bases and J lost 4; bases outside the gene matches: 12. The CDR3 here is CASSSYPGTSSSDTQYF. The CDR3 DNA follows: TGTGCCAGCAGCTCGTATCCCGGGACTAGCAGTTCAGATACGCAGTATTTT.

The chain is built from TRBV5-6 and TRBJ2-3; D not certain. CDR1 and CDR2 (germline): SGHDT, YYEEEE. The CDR3 covers 13 residues. V was pared by 0 bases and J by 5 bases, with 7 bases between. As DNA, the CDR3 is TGTGCCAGCAGCTTGGCCCCGGGAGATACGCAGTATTTT. This codes for CASSLAPGDTQYF.

This clone appeared a single time. The chain is built from TRBV5-1 and TRBJ1-5; TRBD1 is a possible D gene (5 bases). V dropped 0 bases and J dropped 4 bases, with 11 bases sitting between them. In germline, CDR1 is SGHRS, CDR2 YFSETQ. The CDR3 has 15 amino acids. CDR3 protein: CASSLEGYGNQPQHF. The CDR3 DNA sequence: TGCGCCAGCAGCTTGGAGGGGTATGGGAATCAGCCCCAGCATTTT.

The chain joins TRBV2 to TRBJ2-7, with D maybe TRBD1 (5 bases). V lost 1 base and J 5 bases, leaving 18 bases between the germline ends. From germline, CDR1 is SNHLY and CDR2 FYNNEI. The CDR3 has 16 residues. The CDR3 is CASSEEAGIPVHEQYF. The CDR3 DNA is TGTGCCAGCAGTGAAGAGGCAGGGATACCCGTTCACGAGCAGTACTTC.

The J gene is TRBJ2-2, the V gene TRBV20-1, with 9 bases lining up with TRBD2. Per the germline V gene, CDR1 is DFQATT and CDR2 is SNEGSKA (reference sequence). Trimming removed 3 bases from V and 0 bases from J; junction bases left unmatched: 5. There are 16 residues in the CDR3. CDR3 protein: CSASTGLATNTGELFF. The CDR3 region has the DNA TGCAGTGCTAGTACAGGACTAGCGACGAACACCGGGGAGCTGTTTTTT.

The V call is TRBV19, the J call TRBJ2-1; no definite D call. Looked up from germline, CDR1 is LNHDA and CDR2 is SQIVND (reference sequence). The CDR3 runs to 15 residues. V was clipped by 5 bases and J by 5 bases, with 16 bases between them. The CDR3 DNA is TGTGCCAGTAGTCAAACCCAAATTACAGACAATGAGCAGTTCTTC. It encodes CASSQTQITDNEQFF.

V usage is TRBV18 and J usage is TRBJ2-6, with a tentative D call TRBD1 (5 bases). Trimming left V 2 bases short and J 1 base short, with 12 bases between. This CDR3 comprises 17 residues. Germline CDR1 KGHSH, CDR2 LQKENI. In DNA form, the CDR3 reads TGTGCCAGCTCACCAAGCCCAGGGAATTCTGGGGCCAACGTCCTGACTTTC. Translated: CASSPSPGNSGANVLTF.

In regard to this clone: This sample includes further DNA sequences coding for the same CDR3. This chain connects TRBV19 to TRBJ1-2; no reliable D call. CDR1 is LNHDA, CDR2 SQIVND, per germline (reference sequence). Trimming removed 3 bases at V and 2 bases at J, with 4 bases between. The CDR3 covers 12 residues. The CDR3 DNA is TGTGCCAGTAGTATCCAGAACTATGGCTACACCTTC. It encodes CASSIQNYGYTF.